A single sample is the source of the 14 T cell receptor beta chains below, sequenced in a study of T cell repertoires in cytomegalovirus infection. TCRdb reprocessed the reads via MiXCR and lists one record per CDR3 protein. The sample holds around 78,000 distinct CDR3 sequences, under 30% seen once. The antigens for these receptors are not known. This specimen consisted of CD8+ T cells from cultured PBMCs, obtained from culture after CMV antigen stimulation. These receptor sequences come from a human donor in good health (CMV status not recorded). Some clones in this sample may be carry-over from other donors' samples.

This clonotype turned up a few times. The chain employs TRBV9 and TRBJ2-7; 11 positions agree with TRBD2. This CDR3 spans 15 amino acids. V gave up 4 bases and J gave up 6 bases; unmatched junction bases: 9. Per the germline V gene, CDR1 is SGDLS and CDR2 is YYNGEE. CDR3 nucleotide sequence: TGTGCCAGCAGCTCCCGACTAGCGGGGATGGGCGAGCAGTACTTC. Its protein product is CASSSRLAGMGEQYF. Full variable domain (rest looked up from reference TRBV9 and TRBJ2-7): DSGVTQTPKHLITATGQRVTLRCSPRSGDLSVYWYQQSLDQGLQFLIQYYNGEERAKGNILERFSAQQFPDLHSELNLSSLELGDSALYFCASSSRLAGMGEQYFGPGTRLTVT.

This chain links TRBV30 with TRBJ1-5; D remains ambiguous. This CDR3 has 13 amino acids. Germline V gene data show CDR1 as GTSNPN and CDR2 as SVGIG (reference sequence). V lost 0 bases to trimming and J lost 2 bases, with 5 bases between them. The CDR3 region has the DNA TGTGCCTGGAGTGTAGCCGGCAATCAGCCCCAGCATTTT. Its translation is CAWSVAGNQPQHF.

This clonotype has more than one count but fewer than ten. The rearrangement uses TRBV29-1 and TRBJ2-3; D is unclear. Trimming pared 4 bases from V and 3 bases from J, leaving 14 bases between. Germline V gene data show CDR1 as SQVTM and CDR2 as ANQGSEA. The CDR3 sequence is 14 residues long. The CDR3 spells CSVGIPLGTDTQYF. For the CDR3, the DNA is TGCAGCGTTGGGATCCCGCTGGGGACAGATACGCAGTATTTT.

The chain recombines TRBV5-1 with TRBJ2-7, with TRBD1 identical over 8 bases. Germline lookup yields CDR1 SGHRS and CDR2 YFSETQ. The length of the CDR3 is 15 residues. Trimming at V came to 0 bases and at J to 5 bases, leaving 7 bases not matched to a gene. Written as DNA, the CDR3 is TGCGCCAGCAGCTTGGCCACAGGGGGGTCCCACGAGCAGTACTTC. It yields the protein CASSLATGGSHEQYF. Full variable domain (rest looked up from reference TRBV5-1 and TRBJ2-7): KAGVTQTPRYLIKTRGQQVTLSCSPISGHRSVSWYQQTPGQGLQFLFEYFSETQRNKGNFPGRFSGRQFSNSRSEMNVSTLELGDSALYLCASSLATGGSHEQYFGPGTRLTVT.

The table lists this clonotype with a few counts. The chain joins TRBV4-1 to TRBJ2-7, with a weak D call TRBD2 (6 bases). With 1 base removed from V and 5 bases from J, the gap between germline ends came to 6 bases. Germline V gives CDR1 MGHRA, CDR2 YSYEKL. The CDR3 has 12 amino acids. The CDR3 region is CASSQGGDEQYF. For the CDR3, the DNA is TGCGCCAGCAGCCAAGGGGGGGACGAGCAGTACTTC.

The table lists this clonotype with many counts. CDR3 in amino acids: CASSLGDGRGTYEQYF. CDR3 coding DNA: TGTGCCAGCAGCTTAGGGGACGGGAGAGGGACCTACGAGCAGTACTTC. The gene calls are TRBV7-6 and TRBJ2-7, with D possibly being TRBD2 (6 bases). Germline V gene data show CDR1 as SGHVS and CDR2 as FNYEAQ. The V gene lost 1 base and the J gene lost 2 bases, with 15 bases spanning the gap. The CDR3 has 16 amino acids.

This chain connects TRBV19 to TRBJ2-2, with 7 bases lining up with TRBD2. Germline V gene sequence: CDR1 LNHDA, CDR2 SQIVND (reference sequence). CDR3 length: 15 amino acids. Trimming took 7 bases from V and 4 from J; bases not matched to a gene: 9. The CDR3 coding sequence is TGTGCCAGTAAATCTAGGACTAGTATCACCGGGGAGCTGTTTTTT. Translated, it gives CASKSRTSITGELFF.

V is TRBV7-6 and J is TRBJ2-7; 11 bases are a match to TRBD2. The CDR3 consists of 16 residues. Germline V gene sequence: CDR1 SGHVS, CDR2 FNYEAQ. J lost 1 base, V lost 8 bases, and 10 bases had no gene match. CDR3 sequence (DNA): TGTGCCAGCTCCGGGGATAGCGGGAGGGTTTCCTACGAGCAGTACTTC. It is translated as CASSGDSGRVSYEQYF.

The V and J genes are TRBV7-9 and TRBJ2-1; tentative D call: TRBD2 (6 bases). The CDR3 spans 13 residues. The V gene lost 5 bases and the J gene lost 14 bases, with 19 bases spanning the gap. The germline V gene encodes CDR1 SEHNR and CDR2 FQNEAQ (reference sequence). The CDR3 region has the DNA TGTGCCAGCAGCACCGGGACGGTATCGGGAGAGTTCTTC. Translating gives CASSTGTVSGEFF. Filled out from reference TRBV7-9 and TRBJ2-1, the complete variable domain reads DTGVSQNPRHKITKRGQNVTFRCDPISEHNRLYWYRQTLGQGPEFLTYFQNEAQLEKSRLLSDRFSAERPKGSFSTLEIQRTEQGDSAMYLCASSTGTVSGEFFGPGTRLTVL.

This clonotype was counted ten times or more. The rearrangement links TRBV7-8 to TRBJ2-3; weak D call: TRBD1 (5 bases). V was trimmed by 4 bases and J by 6 bases, leaving 11 bases between them. This CDR3 contains 13 residues. Germline V gene sequence: CDR1 SGHVS, CDR2 FQNEAQ. DNA of the CDR3: TGTGCCAGCAGCTCCGGACATTCCGATACGCAGTATTTT. Translated, it gives CASSSGHSDTQYF.

This clonotype was counted ten times or more. The J gene is TRBJ2-2, the V gene TRBV6-1, with D possibly TRBD1 on 6 matching bases. CDR1 is MNHNS and CDR2 is SASEGT in the germline V gene. V was shortened by 4 bases and J by 1 base, with 13 bases between the two germline ends. CDR3 size: 16 residues. CDR3 amino acids: CASSGDTSLNTGELFF. CDR3 nucleotide sequence: TGTGCCAGCAGTGGGGACACCTCTCTGAACACCGGGGAGCTGTTTTTT.

The chain recombines TRBV11-1 with TRBJ2-7; the match to TRBD1 covers 9 bases. The CDR3 extends over 14 amino acids. V dropped 5 bases and J dropped 5; count of bases not matched to a gene: 7. Germline values: CDR1 SGHAT, CDR2 FQDESV (reference sequence). CDR3 sequence (DNA): TGTGCCAGCAGCCGCGGGACAGGGATTAACGAGCAGTACTTC. It is translated as CASSRGTGINEQYF.

This clonotype was observed a handful of times. The rearrangement joins TRBV5-4 to TRBJ2-3; 8 nucleotides line up with TRBD2. Germline loops: CDR1 SGHNT, CDR2 YYREEE (reference sequence). J lost 1 base, V lost 4 bases, and 8 bases had no gene match. This CDR3 has 16 residues. Here the CDR3 reads CASSLKRERRTDTQYF. Written as DNA, the CDR3 is TGTGCCAGCAGCCTTAAGCGGGAGCGCCGCACAGATACGCAGTATTTT.

This clonotype appeared a few times. The J gene is TRBJ2-3, the V gene TRBV10-3; 8 nucleotides match TRBD1. After removal of 3 bases from V and 0 bases from J, the junction contained 11 bases not matched to a gene. Germline loops: CDR1 ENHRY, CDR2 SYGVKD. The CDR3 sequence is 18 residues long. As DNA, the CDR3 is TGTGCCATCAGTGAACAGGGGGACCTACCTTCTAGCACAGATACGCAGTATTTT. This sequence encodes CAISEQGDLPSSTDTQYF.